This T cell receptor beta chain is from a study of blood T cell repertoires in COVID-19. Libraries were prepared by immunoSEQ multiplex PCR; TCRdb keeps only in-frame clonotypes and omits some of them. The sample records 450,000 or so clones, 90% being singletons. V was clipped by 0 bases and J by 7 bases; unmatched bases: 3. Germline values: CDR1 SGHTA, CDR2 FQGTGA. The CDR3 totals 15 residues. The V and J genes are TRBV7-3 and TRBJ1-6; 7 bases are shared with TRBD1. The sample was PBMCs or T cells enriched from blood (not recorded which). The TCR originated in a man aged 18 to 29 who had recovered from COVID-19. CDR3 protein: CASSLTGDRNSPLHF. Here the CDR3 DNA reads TGTGCCAGCAGCTTAACCGGGGACAGAAATTCACCCCTCCACTTT.